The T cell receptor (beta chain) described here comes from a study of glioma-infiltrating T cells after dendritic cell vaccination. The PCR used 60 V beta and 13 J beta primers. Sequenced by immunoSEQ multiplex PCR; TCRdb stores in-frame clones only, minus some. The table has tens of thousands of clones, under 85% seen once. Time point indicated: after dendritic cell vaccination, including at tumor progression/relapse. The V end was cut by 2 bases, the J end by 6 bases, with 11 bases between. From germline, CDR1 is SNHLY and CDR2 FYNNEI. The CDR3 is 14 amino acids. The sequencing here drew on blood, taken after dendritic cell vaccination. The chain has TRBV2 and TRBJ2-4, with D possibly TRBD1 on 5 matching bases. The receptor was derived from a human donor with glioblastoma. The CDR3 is CASSESGFGNIQYF. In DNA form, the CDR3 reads TGTGCCAGCAGTGAATCAGGGTTCGGAAACATTCAGTACTTC.